This T cell receptor (beta chain) was identified in a study of blood T cells in healthy people across ages (dated by TCRdb to 2013 to 2016). For context, the study as a whole: In model experiments, roughly one uniquely barcoded TCR beta cDNA molecule per two T cells was captured by template switching. Two additional independent replicas of 1 million unique cDNA reads from the same blood draw were analyzed for two donors (one aged 18 to 30 and one aged 80 or older). To avoid experimental bias, donors of different ages were spread randomly across the sequencing lanes. Donors were grouped into four age groups: young (average approximately 16 years), middle-aged (39), aged (roughly 67) and long-lived (about 89). Age-related changes in TCR beta repertoire diversity were measured in the study by deep sequencing normalized with unique cDNA molecular identifiers. What the work shows at the level of the full study, not this receptor alone: As age increased, observed TCR beta diversity per million T cells dropped in a roughly linear way, and a significant reduction was already evident by age approximately 40. Because the CMV infection status of the donors was unknown, age-related changes in expanded clonotypes may potentially have been confounded. Estimates of total diversity based on one million sequenced T cells were considered lower bounds and underestimates. The long-lived group showed more naive CD4+ T cells, fewer expanded clones and increased TCR diversity than the aged group, suggesting age selection. Observed TCR beta diversity correlated strongly with the percentage of naive T cells measured by flow cytometry. Conclusive comparison of naive and antigen-experienced compartments was prevented by the profiling of bulk unsorted PBMCs.

The CDR3 has 19 amino acids, counting the end cysteine and phenylalanine. CDR3 DNA is the only sequence kept; it has 57 bases, read in frame from the first base. Deletion took 5 bases off V and 0 bases off J, with a span of 24 bases between the germline ends. From the germline V gene, CDR1 is MGHRA and CDR2 is YSYEKL. Systemically healthy Caucasian individuals from Russia, around 38 in total and aged about 6 to 95 years, were included as donors. Approximately 11 milliliters of peripheral blood were drawn from each donor into EDTA-treated Vacutainer tubes. Ficoll-Paque density-gradient centrifugation was used to isolate PBMCs, with at least 6 million obtained per sample. Total RNA was extracted from PBMCs with Trizol reagent, with at least 5 micrograms obtained per sample. Naive CD45RAhigh/CD27high T cell percentages were measured by flow cytometry on a PBMC aliquot from every donor. Library method: 5' RACE. Reads for this sample came from an Illumina HiSeq 2500. A second about 6 to 11 cycle PCR used a sample-barcoded 5' primer and a J-beta primer mix. A unique molecular identifier was introduced onto each TCR beta cDNA molecule by a template-switch 5' adaptor carrying 12 random nucleotides. Each sample yielded at least 2.5 million CDR3-containing paired-end reads. First-strand cDNA was synthesized from all RNA with the Mint cDNA synthesis kit, primed by a TRBC-specific oligonucleotide. All cDNA was treated with uracil-DNA glycosylase and then went through a first 18-cycle PCR with the universal primers M1SS and BC2_uni_R. The authors processed their data as follows. Normalization of each sample was performed by random selection of 1 million high-quality reads, each carrying a distinct molecular identifier. Instead of being binned into consensus sequences, reads with shared molecular identifiers were discarded. CDR3 identification, clonotype clustering and error correction used MiTCR with a Q25 quality threshold and the strictest error-elimination algorithm. A nonparametric unseen species model with Euler transformation was used to estimate lower-bound total TCR beta diversity. In-frame beta chains were kept once TCRdb had trimmed the public reads at Q25 with fastp and called clones with MiXCR. Entries are consolidated by CDR3 protein sequence, retaining the most common genes and DNA. The V and J calls and clone size come from TCRdb's table, not from the authors' own analysis. The sample table shows about 2 million distinct CDR3 sequences, and roughly 52% are seen once. The ten largest account for less than 2.5% of the sample.

Remarks on this clonotype: Its antigen is currently not known. The record has no base qualities; no much larger clone is one base away.

This clonotype was sampled from a woman aged 40 to 50 in good health. The chain uses TRBV4-1 and TRBJ2-3, with TRBD1 as a weak D call on 6 bases. Material: blood. CDR3 region: CASSFSPDRLTTSTDTQYF. DNA sequence: TGCGCCAGCAGCTTCTCCCCCGACAGGTTAACGACTAGCACAGATACGCAGTATTTT.